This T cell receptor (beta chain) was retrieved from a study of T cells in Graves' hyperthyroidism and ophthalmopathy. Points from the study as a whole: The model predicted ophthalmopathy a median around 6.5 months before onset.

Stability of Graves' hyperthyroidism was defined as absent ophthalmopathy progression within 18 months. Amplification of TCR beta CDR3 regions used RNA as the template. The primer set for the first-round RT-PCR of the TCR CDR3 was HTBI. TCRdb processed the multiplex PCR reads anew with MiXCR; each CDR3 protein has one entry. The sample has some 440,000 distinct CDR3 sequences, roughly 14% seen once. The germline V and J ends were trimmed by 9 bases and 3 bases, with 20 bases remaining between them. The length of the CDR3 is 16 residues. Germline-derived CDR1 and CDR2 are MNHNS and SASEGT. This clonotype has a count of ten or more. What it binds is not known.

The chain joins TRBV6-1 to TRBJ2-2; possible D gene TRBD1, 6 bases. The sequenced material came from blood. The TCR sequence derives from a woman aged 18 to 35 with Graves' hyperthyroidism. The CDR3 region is CASRDRGRGDTGELFF. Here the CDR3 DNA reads TGTGCCAGTAGGGATAGGGGCAGGGGCGACACCGGGGAGCTGTTTTTT.